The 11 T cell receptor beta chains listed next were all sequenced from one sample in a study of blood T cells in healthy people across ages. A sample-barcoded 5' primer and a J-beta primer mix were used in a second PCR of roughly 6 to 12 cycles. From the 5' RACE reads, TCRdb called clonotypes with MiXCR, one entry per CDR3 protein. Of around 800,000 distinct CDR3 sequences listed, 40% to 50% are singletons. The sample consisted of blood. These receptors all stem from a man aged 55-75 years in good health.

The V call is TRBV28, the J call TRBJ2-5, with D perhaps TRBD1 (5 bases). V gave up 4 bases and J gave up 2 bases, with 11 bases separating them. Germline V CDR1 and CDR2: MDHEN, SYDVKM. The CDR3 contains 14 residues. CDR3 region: CASSSVQGQETQYF. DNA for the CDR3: TGTGCCAGCAGTTCTGTTCAGGGACAAGAGACCCAGTACTTC.

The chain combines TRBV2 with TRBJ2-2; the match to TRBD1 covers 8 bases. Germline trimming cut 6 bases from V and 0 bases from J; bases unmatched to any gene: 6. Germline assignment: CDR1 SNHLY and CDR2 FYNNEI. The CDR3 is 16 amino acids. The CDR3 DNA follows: TGTGCCAGCAGCGGGACAGGCCTCGCGAACACCGGGGAGCTGTTTTTT. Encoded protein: CASSGTGLANTGELFF.

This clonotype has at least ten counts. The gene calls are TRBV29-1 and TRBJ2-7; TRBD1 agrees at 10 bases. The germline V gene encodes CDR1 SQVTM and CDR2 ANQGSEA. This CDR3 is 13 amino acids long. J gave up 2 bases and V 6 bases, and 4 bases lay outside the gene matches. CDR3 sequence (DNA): TGCAGCGTCAGGACAGGGGGGGCCTACGAGCAGTACTTC. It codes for CSVRTGGAYEQYF.

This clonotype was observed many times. The DNA for the CDR3 is TGTGCCAGCAGTTTAAGGACTAGCGGGGGAGGCAATGAGCAGTTCTTC. Translated, it gives CASSLRTSGGGNEQFF. The chain joins TRBV12-3 or TRBV12-4 to TRBJ2-1; TRBD2 matches 13 bases. V shed 2 bases, J shed 6 bases, and the junction held 4 bases outside the gene matches. The length of the CDR3 is 16 residues.

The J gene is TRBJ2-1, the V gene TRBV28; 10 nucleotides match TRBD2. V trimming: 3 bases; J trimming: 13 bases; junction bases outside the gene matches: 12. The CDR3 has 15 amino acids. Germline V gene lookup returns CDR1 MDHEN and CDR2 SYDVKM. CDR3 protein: CASSFQRGGRETQFF. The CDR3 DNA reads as TGTGCCAGCAGTTTCCAGCGGGGGGGCCGGGAGACCCAGTTCTTC.

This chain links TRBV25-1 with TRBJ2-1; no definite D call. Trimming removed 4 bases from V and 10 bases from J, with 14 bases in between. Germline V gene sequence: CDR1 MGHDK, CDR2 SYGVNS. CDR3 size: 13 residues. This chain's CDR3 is CASSASSRKEQFF. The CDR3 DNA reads TGTGCCAGCAGTGCCTCATCCCGCAAGGAGCAGTTCTTC.

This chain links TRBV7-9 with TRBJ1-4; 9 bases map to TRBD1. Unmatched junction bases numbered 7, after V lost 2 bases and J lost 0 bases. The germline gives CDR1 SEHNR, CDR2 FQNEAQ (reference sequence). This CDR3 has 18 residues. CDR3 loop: CASSLRDRVGATNEKLFF. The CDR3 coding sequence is TGTGCCAGCAGCTTACGGGACAGGGTCGGGGCAACTAATGAAAAACTGTTTTTT.

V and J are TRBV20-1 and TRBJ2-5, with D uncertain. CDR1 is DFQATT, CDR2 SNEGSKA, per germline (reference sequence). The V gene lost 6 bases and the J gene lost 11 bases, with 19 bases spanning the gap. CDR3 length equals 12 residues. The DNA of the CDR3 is TGCAGTGCGATTGCTGATATCGATGAGCAGTACTTC. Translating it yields CSAIADIDEQYF.

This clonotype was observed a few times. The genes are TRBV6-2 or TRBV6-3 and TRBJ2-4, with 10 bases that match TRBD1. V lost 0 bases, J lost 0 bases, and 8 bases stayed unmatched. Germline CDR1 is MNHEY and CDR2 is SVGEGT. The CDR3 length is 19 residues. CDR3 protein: CASSYSIRQGAPAKNIQYF. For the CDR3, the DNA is TGTGCCAGCAGTTACTCGATCCGACAGGGGGCTCCAGCCAAAAACATTCAGTACTTC.

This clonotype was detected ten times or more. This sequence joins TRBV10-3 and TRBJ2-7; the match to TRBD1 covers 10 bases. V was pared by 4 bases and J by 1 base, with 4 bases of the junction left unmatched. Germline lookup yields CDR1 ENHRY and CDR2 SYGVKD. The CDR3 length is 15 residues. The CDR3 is CAISGTGGLSYEQYF. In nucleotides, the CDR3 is TGTGCCATCAGTGGGACAGGGGGATTGTCCTACGAGCAGTACTTC.

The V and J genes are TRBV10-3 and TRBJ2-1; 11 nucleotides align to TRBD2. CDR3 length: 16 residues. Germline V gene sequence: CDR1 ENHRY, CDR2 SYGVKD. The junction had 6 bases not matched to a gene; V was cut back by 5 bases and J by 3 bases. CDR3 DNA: TGTGCCATCAGTTTCTCCGGGACTAGCGGCTACAATGAGCAGTTCTTC. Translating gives CAISFSGTSGYNEQFF.